This T cell receptor (beta chain) was sequenced in a study of PD-1 blockade in classical Hodgkin lymphoma. General study findings and limits: By C4D1, CD4+ diversity increased significantly, especially in complete responders.

As concerns this clone: Antigen unknown.

Repertoires were generated with immunoSEQ multiplex PCR, while TCRdb's copy carries only in-frame clones and drops some. In the table there are tens of thousands of clones, roughly 87% of which are singletons. CDR1 and CDR2 from the germline V gene are SGHRS and YFSETQ. The CDR3 spans 15 residues. The V end lost 4 bases, the J end lost 2 bases, and 13 bases lay between the germline ends. Time point indicated: cycle 4 day 1 (C4D1), after less than seven weeks of nivolumab. After autologous stem cell transplantation all patients relapsed, and prior brentuximab vedotin exposure differed between cohorts.

The TCR comes from a human donor with classical Hodgkin lymphoma. Here the sequenced sample was peripheral blood mononuclear cells (PBMCs), taken before the fourth cycle of nivolumab. The chain is built from TRBV5-1 and TRBJ1-5, with D maybe TRBD1 (6 bases). CDR3 in DNA: TGCGCCAGCAGCGTCTCCCCAGGGGGCAATCAGCCCCAGCATTTT. It encodes CASSVSPGGNQPQHF.